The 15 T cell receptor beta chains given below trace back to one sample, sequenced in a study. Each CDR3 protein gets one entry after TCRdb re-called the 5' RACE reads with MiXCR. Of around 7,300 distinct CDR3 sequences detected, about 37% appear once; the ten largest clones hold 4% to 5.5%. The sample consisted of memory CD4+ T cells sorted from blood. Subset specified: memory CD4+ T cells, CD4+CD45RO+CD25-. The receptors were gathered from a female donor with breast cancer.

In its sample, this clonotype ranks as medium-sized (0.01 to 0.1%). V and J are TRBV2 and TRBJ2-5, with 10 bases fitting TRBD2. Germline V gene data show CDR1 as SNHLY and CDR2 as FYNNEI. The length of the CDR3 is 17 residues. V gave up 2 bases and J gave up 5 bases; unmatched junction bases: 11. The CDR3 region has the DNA TGTGCCAGCAGTGAATGGGCTAGCGGGGGATCCCGGGAGACCCAGTACTTC. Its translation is CASSEWASGGSRETQYF. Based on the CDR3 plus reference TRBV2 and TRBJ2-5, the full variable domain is EPEVTQTPSHQVTQMGQEVILRCVPISNHLYFYWYRQILGQKVEFLVSFYNNEISEKSEIFDDQFSVERPDGSNFTLKIRSTKLEDSAMYFCASSEWASGGSRETQYFGPGTRLLVL.

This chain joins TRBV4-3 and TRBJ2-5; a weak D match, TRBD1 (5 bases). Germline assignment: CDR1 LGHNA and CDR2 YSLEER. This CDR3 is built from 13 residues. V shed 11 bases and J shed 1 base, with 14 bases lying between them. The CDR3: CAASRAIQETQYF. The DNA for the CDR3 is TGCGCCGCCTCCAGGGCGATCCAAGAGACCCAGTACTTC.

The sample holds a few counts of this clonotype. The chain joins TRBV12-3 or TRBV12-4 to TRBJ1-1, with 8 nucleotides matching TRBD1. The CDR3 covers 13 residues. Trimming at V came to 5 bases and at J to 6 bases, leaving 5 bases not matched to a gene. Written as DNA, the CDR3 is TGTGCCAGCAGTCGACAGGGGCGCCCTGAAGCTTTCTTT. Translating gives CASSRQGRPEAFF.

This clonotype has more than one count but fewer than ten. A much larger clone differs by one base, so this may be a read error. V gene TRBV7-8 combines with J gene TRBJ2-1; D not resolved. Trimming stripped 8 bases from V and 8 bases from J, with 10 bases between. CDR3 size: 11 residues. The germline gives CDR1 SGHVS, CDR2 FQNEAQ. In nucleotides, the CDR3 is TGTGCCAGCGGCGTTAGTGATGAGCAGTTCTTC. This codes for CASGVSDEQFF.

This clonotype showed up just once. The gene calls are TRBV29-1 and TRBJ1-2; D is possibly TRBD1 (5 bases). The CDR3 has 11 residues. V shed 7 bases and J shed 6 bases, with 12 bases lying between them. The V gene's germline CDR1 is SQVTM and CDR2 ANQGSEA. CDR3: CSEGSGNGYTF. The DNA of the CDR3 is TGCAGCGAGGGCTCAGGGAATGGCTACACCTTC. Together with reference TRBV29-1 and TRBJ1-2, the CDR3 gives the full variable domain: SAVISQKPSRDICQRGTSLTIQCQVDSQVTMMFWYRQQPGQSLTLIATANQGSEATYESGFVIDKFPISRPNLTFSTLTVSNMSPEDSSIYLCSEGSGNGYTFGSGTRLTVV.

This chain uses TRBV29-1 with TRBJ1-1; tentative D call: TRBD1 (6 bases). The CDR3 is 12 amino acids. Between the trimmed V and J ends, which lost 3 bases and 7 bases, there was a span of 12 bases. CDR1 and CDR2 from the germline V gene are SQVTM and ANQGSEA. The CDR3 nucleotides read TGCAGCGTTGATTGTGTAGGGGGTGAAGCTTTCTTT. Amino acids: CSVDCVGGEAFF.

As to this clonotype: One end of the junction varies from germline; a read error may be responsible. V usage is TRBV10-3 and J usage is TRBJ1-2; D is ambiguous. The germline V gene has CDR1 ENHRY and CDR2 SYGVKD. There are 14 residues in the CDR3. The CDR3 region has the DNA TGTGCCATCAATCCTGGCAGGAACCACTATAGCTACACCTTC. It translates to CAINPGRNHYSYTF.

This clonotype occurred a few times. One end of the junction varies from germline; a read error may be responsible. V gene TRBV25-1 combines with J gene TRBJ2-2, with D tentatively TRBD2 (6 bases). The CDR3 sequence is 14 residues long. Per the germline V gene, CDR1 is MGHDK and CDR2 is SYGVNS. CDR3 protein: CASRAGRWSGGLFF. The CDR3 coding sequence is TGTGCCAGCAGGGCGGGCCGGTGGTCCGGGGGGCTGTTTTTT.

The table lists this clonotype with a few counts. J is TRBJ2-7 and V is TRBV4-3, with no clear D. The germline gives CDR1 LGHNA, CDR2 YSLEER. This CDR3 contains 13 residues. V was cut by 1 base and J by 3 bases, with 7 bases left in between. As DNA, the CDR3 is TGCGCCAGCAGCCAAGCCCTCAACTACGAGCAGTACTTC. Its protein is CASSQALNYEQYF.

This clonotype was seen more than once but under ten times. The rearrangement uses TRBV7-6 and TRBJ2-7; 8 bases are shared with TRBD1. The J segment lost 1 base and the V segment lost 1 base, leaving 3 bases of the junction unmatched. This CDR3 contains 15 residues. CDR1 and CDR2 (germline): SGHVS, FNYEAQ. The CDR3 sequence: CASSLVGTGSYEQYF. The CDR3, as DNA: TGTGCCAGCAGCTTAGTTGGGACAGGTTCCTACGAGCAGTACTTC.

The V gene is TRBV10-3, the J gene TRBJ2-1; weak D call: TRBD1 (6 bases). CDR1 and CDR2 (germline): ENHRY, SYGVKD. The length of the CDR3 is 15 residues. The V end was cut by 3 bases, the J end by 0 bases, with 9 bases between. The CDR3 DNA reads TGTGCCATCAGTGACAAGGGGGACTCCTACAATGAGCAGTTCTTC. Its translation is CAISDKGDSYNEQFF.

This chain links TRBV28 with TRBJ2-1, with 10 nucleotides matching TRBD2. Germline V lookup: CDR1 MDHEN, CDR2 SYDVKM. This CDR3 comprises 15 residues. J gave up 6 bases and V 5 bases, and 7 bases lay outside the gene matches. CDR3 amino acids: CASSPASGGANEQFF. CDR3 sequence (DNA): TGTGCCAGCAGTCCAGCCAGCGGGGGGGCCAATGAGCAGTTCTTC.

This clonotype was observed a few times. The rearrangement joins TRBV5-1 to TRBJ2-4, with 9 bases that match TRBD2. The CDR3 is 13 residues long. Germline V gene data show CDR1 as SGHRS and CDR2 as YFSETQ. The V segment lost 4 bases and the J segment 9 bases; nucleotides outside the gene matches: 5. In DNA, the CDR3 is TGCGCCAGCAGCGAGGTTAGCGGGGGCATTCAGTACTTC. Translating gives CASSEVSGGIQYF.

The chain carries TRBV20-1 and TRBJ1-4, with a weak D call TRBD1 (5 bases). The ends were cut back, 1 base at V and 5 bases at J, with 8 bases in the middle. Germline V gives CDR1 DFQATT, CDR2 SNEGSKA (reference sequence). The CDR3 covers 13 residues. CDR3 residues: CSARGWGNEKLFF. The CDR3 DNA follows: TGCAGTGCTAGAGGATGGGGGAATGAAAAACTGTTTTTT.

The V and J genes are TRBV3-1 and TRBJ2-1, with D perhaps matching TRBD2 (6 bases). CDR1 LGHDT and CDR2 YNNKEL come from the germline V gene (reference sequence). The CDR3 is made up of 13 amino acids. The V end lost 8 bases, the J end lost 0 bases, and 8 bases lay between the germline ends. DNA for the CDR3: TGTGCCAGCGGGGGGAGCTCCTACAATGAGCAGTTCTTC. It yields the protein CASGGSSYNEQFF.